This T cell receptor (beta chain) was profiled in a study of T cell responses to AZD1222 COVID-19 vaccine (dated by TCRdb to the early 2020s). Study-wide context: TCR sequencing covered 230 or so trial participants: some 210 given two doses of AZD1222 and 26 given two doses of MenACWY control vaccine. Trial participants were enrolled by age into subgroups of 18-55, 56-69 and 70-plus years, and roughly 160, 29 and 62 TCR-sequenced participants, respectively, were included in these subgroups. The paper's findings and limits, for the study overall: In the small 56-69-year group, the increase in depth fell short of significance, most likely because of low power. Reportedly, close to half of the unique spike-specific TCRs recognized epitopes lying outside the regions that are mutated in the B.1.351 and B.1.1.7 variants. Participants were mostly white British, with more females than males. The authors suggested clonal diversity may have been underestimated. Vaccine-associated CD4 TCRs spanned the whole spike protein, with dominant responses in regions 160-218 and 743-854. Because no samples from the day 14 peak response were available, repertoires could be characterized only after the peak T cell response. Spike-specific TCR breadth and depth rose significantly after two AZD1222 doses compared with day 0 and with MenACWY recipients. Conclusions about previously exposed vaccinees were limited because only six AZD1222 recipients were SARS-CoV-2 seropositive at baseline.

V is pared back by 0 bases and J by 1 base, with 12 bases lying between the germline termini. Reading the germline V gene (reference sequence) gives CDR1 GTSNPN and CDR2 SVGIG. The CDR3 holds 16 amino acids from the cysteine to the phenylalanine. Only the CDR3 DNA is retained, 48 bases long and in frame from the first base. On this clone: It has no known antigen specificity. No much larger clone exists at a distance of one base, and base qualities are not known.

The CDR3 regions of human TCRbeta chains were subjected to immunosequencing. Processing in the source paper ran as follows. Repertoire TCRs were matched against a reference library of SARS-CoV-2-specific TCRs generated with the MIRA antigen-specificity platform. Breadth meant the fraction of unique TCRs that were SARS-CoV-2-associated, whereas depth meant the fraction of total T cells that were SARS-CoV-2-associated. Using the MIRA data, every spike-specific TCR was mapped to the spike region that the TCR reacted to and assigned to either a CD4 or a CD8 class. Log10-transformed breadth and depth values were compared by one-way ANOVA with Sidak's multiple comparisons tests. In TCRdb, the immuneACCESS table is reduced to in-frame sequences with V and J assigned. These tables do not hold every clone; where another copy was compared, an unresolved V gene accounts for under half, and the others remain unexplained. V and J calls and clone size come straight from that table; D and trimming were deduced from the DNA. This sample gives around 87,000 clones in total; 85% to 90% of them show up just once. The ten most abundant clones make up under 3% of the sample.

The time point label of this sample denotes: about 28 days (+/-7) after the second vaccine dose. AZD1222 recipients with second doses at about 4 weeks or about 12 weeks were pooled, because spike-specific TCR depth and breadth did not differ between schedules. Vaccinee samples were obtained from the UK trials COV001 and COV002, which included a single-blind randomized controlled phase 2/3 trial of AZD1222 (ChAdOx1 nCoV-19) in healthy adults. For TCRbeta chain sequencing, PBMC samples from trial participants were taken at day 0 and at day 28 after the second dose. The rearranged chain carries TRBV30 and TRBJ2-2; no D gene can be assigned with confidence. This TCR was recovered from an adult who received the AZD1222 COVID-19 vaccine. This material consisted of peripheral blood, taken 28 days after the second AZD1222 dose. The CDR3 sequence is CAWSVWRLQNTGELFF. The sequenced DNA: TGTGCCTGGAGTGTCTGGCGCCTCCAGAACACCGGGGAGCTGTTTTTT.